These 25 T cell receptor beta chains were sequenced from one sample in a study of high-grade serous ovarian cancer treatment subgroups. Sequencing was performed with immunoSEQ multiplex PCR; in TCRdb, only in-frame clones are kept and a portion is missing. The table lists dozens of clones. Tumor samples were taken before definitive surgery or chemotherapy. The sample consisted of tumor tissue. These receptors were collected from a human donor with high-grade serous ovarian cancer.

J is TRBJ2-6 and V is TRBV19; tentatively, D is TRBD2 (5 bases). V dropped 4 bases and J dropped 1 base, with 14 bases sitting between them. The CDR3 is made up of 17 amino acids. Germline CDR1 reads LNHDA; CDR2 reads SQIVND (reference sequence). The CDR3 is CASSTTKHLSGANVLTF. DNA of the CDR3: TGTGCCAGTAGTACGACTAAACACCTTTCTGGGGCCAACGTCCTGACTTTC.

This clone appeared a single time. This chain joins TRBV15 and TRBJ2-7; maybe TRBD2 (6 bases). Germline V lookup: CDR1 LNHNV, CDR2 YYDKDF (reference sequence). Trimming removed 1 base from V and 2 bases from J, with 18 bases in between. The CDR3 totals 17 residues. CDR3 in DNA: TGTGCCACCAGCAGAGGGTCTGGGGGGTCAAGGGCCTACGAGCAGTACTTC. Translating gives CATSRGSGGSRAYEQYF.

The CDR3 coding sequence is TGTGCCAGCCGAGGGGGCCGCTACGAGCAGTACTTC. It codes for CASRGGRYEQYF. The chain employs TRBV19 and TRBJ2-7; 7 bases are a match to TRBD1. The junction had 5 bases not matched to a gene; V was cut back by 9 bases and J by 3 bases. Germline V gene sequence: CDR1 LNHDA, CDR2 SQIVND (reference sequence). This CDR3 is 12 amino acids long. The full variable domain, with the rest looked up from reference TRBV19 and TRBJ2-7, is DGGITQSPKYLFRKEGQNVTLSCEQNLNHDAMYWYRQDPGQGLRLIYYSQIVNDFQKGDIAEGYSVSREKKESFPLTVTSAQKNPTAFYLCASRGGRYEQYFGPGTRLTVT.

The chain joins TRBV25-1 to TRBJ1-4; 8 nucleotides align to TRBD1. J lost 7 bases, V lost 3 bases, and 16 bases had no gene match. This CDR3 contains 18 residues. The germline gives CDR1 MGHDK, CDR2 SYGVNS. CDR3 sequence: CASSEPRGLLRRLEKLFF. The CDR3 nucleotides are TGTGCCAGCAGTGAGCCCAGGGGGCTGTTGCGTAGGCTTGAAAAACTGTTTTTT.

The genes are TRBV6-1 and TRBJ1-2; the D is unclear. This CDR3 has 15 residues. Germline V gives CDR1 MNHNS, CDR2 SASEGT. The V end was cut by 4 bases, the J end by 0 bases, with 12 bases between. CDR3: CASSVWAEPNYGYTF. In DNA form, the CDR3 reads TGTGCCAGCAGTGTTTGGGCGGAACCTAACTATGGCTACACCTTC.

The chain has TRBV7-9 and TRBJ2-2, with a tentative D call TRBD2 (6 bases). Germline V gene data show CDR1 as SEHNR and CDR2 as FQNEAQ (reference sequence). With 5 bases removed from V and 4 bases from J, the gap between germline ends came to 20 bases. The CDR3 totals 17 residues. The CDR3 loop is CASSPRLVTLGTGELFF. CDR3 DNA sequence: TGTGCCAGCAGCCCCCGACTAGTAACATTAGGCACCGGGGAGCTGTTTTTT.

The gene calls are TRBV5-7 and TRBJ2-6; no firm D call. TRBV5-7 is designated an ORF whose function remains uncertain. The CDR3 is 17 amino acids. The CDR3: CAAPDICVQSRANVLTF. Written as DNA, the CDR3 is TGTGCAGCGCCTGATATCTGCGTACAAAGTCGGGCCAACGTCCTGACTTTC.

The chain carries TRBV6-1 and TRBJ2-7; no definite D call. Trimming took off 8 bases at V and 2 bases at J, with 7 bases between the two ends. The germline V gene encodes CDR1 MNHNS and CDR2 SASEGT. CDR3 length: 11 residues. CDR3: CASGRPYEQYF. CDR3 bases: TGTGCCAGCGGCCGGCCCTACGAGCAGTACTTC.

This sequence joins TRBV9 and TRBJ1-3; no clear D gene. The CDR3 is 13 residues long. Germline CDR1 reads SGDLS; CDR2 reads YYNGEE. V was shortened by 0 bases and J by 3 bases, with 4 bases between the two germline ends. Written as DNA, the CDR3 is TGTGCCAGCAGCGTAGAAGGTGGAAACACCATATATTTT. Protein: CASSVEGGNTIYF. Full variable domain (outside the CDR3, taken from reference TRBV9 and TRBJ1-3): DSGVTQTPKHLITATGQRVTLRCSPRSGDLSVYWYQQSLDQGLQFLIQYYNGEERAKGNILERFSAQQFPDLHSELNLSSLELGDSALYFCASSVEGGNTIYFGEGSWLTVV.

This clone was detected only a few times. The chain combines TRBV19 with TRBJ2-2, with D tentatively TRBD2 (7 bases). V lost 4 bases and J lost 8, with 29 bases in between. The CDR3 runs 19 residues. In germline, CDR1 is LNHDA, CDR2 SQIVND (reference sequence). The CDR3 sequence is CASSSQRRGASGLPGELFF. CDR3 sequence (DNA): TGTGCCAGTAGTAGCCAACGGAGGGGGGCTAGCGGACTCCCTGGGGAGCTGTTTTTT.

The chain carries TRBV7-6 and TRBJ1-4, with 7 bases fitting TRBD1. Germline-derived CDR1 and CDR2 are SGHVS and FNYEAQ. CDR3 size: 14 residues. Germline trimming cut 1 base from V and 6 bases from J; bases unmatched to any gene: 2. The CDR3 DNA reads as TGTGCCAGCAGCTTAGGCAGGGGGTATGAAAAACTGTTTTTT. Protein: CASSLGRGYEKLFF.

V and J are TRBV1 and TRBJ2-6. TRBV1 has pseudogene status. The CDR3 has 13 amino acids. As DNA, the CDR3 is TGCACCAGCAGCAAAAGTCGGGCCAACGTCCTGACTTTC. The encoded protein is CTSSKSRANVLTF.

This clone appeared a single time. The rearrangement links TRBV5-6 to TRBJ2-6; 8 bases map to TRBD1. The germline V gene has CDR1 SGHDT and CDR2 YYEEEE. V lost 3 bases to trimming and J lost 0 bases; unmatched junction nucleotides: 8. CDR3 length: 18 amino acids. CDR3 bases: TGTGCCAGCAGCTGGGGACAGGCCCAACTCTCTGGGGCCAACGTCCTGACTTTC. Its translation: CASSWGQAQLSGANVLTF.

The rearrangement links TRBV5-1 to TRBJ2-3, with D unresolved. Trimming removed 0 bases at V and 0 bases at J, with 5 bases between. The CDR3 totals 14 residues. Germline V gene sequence: CDR1 SGHRS, CDR2 YFSETQ. The chain's CDR3 is CASSLGQSTDTQYF. CDR3 sequence (DNA): TGCGCCAGCAGCTTGGGTCAGAGCACAGATACGCAGTATTTT.

V and J are TRBV14 and TRBJ1-1; 8 bases fit TRBD1. In germline, CDR1 is SGHDN, CDR2 FVKESK. The CDR3 covers 15 residues. V was pared by 3 bases and J by 2 bases, with 5 bases of the junction left unmatched. CDR3 sequence reads: CASSQTQGGNTEAFF. In DNA form, the CDR3 reads TGTGCCAGCAGCCAGACACAGGGGGGTAACACTGAAGCTTTCTTT.

The V and J genes are TRBV2 and TRBJ2-2; 9 bases are shared with TRBD2. Germline values: CDR1 SNHLY, CDR2 FYNNEI. Trimming took 0 bases from V and 8 from J; bases not matched to a gene: 10. The CDR3 is 17 residues long. DNA of the CDR3: TGTGCCAGCAGTGAAGCGCTTGGCGGGAGGGCCAGGGGGGAGCTGTTTTTT. It yields the protein CASSEALGGRARGELFF.

The rearrangement links TRBV30 to TRBJ1-6; TRBD1 agrees at 12 bases. CDR1 is GTSNPN, CDR2 SVGIG, per germline (reference sequence). V shed 3 bases and J 6 bases; nucleotides not matched to a gene: 9. CDR3 length: 17 amino acids. The CDR3 is CAWSGGTGGLVNSPLHF. In nucleotides, the CDR3 is TGTGCCTGGAGCGGAGGGACAGGGGGCTTGGTTAATTCACCCCTCCACTTT. The whole variable domain, remainder taken from reference TRBV30 and TRBJ1-6, is SQTIHQWPATLVQPVGSPLSLECTVEGTSNPNLYWYRQAAGRGLQLLFYSVGIGQISSEVPQNLSASRPQDRQFILSSKKLLLSDSGFYLCAWSGGTGGLVNSPLHFGNGTRLTVT.

The rearrangement uses TRBV5-6 and TRBJ2-6; unclear D gene. V lost 7 bases, J lost 5 bases, and 19 bases lay in between. The CDR3 is 16 residues long. Germline CDR1 is SGHDT and CDR2 is YYEEEE. This CDR3 reads CASYSESQSRANVLTF. The DNA of the CDR3 is TGTGCCAGCTATTCGGAGTCACAAAGTCGGGCCAACGTCCTGACTTTC.

The rearrangement uses TRBV15 and TRBJ2-2; 16 bases agree with TRBD2. CDR1 and CDR2 (germline): LNHNV, YYDKDF (reference sequence). J was trimmed by 5 bases and V by 0 bases; bases with no gene match: 12. CDR3 length: 21 residues. CDR3 sequence reads: CATSRERTGTSGGGRTGELFF. The CDR3 DNA is TGTGCCACCAGCAGAGAGAGAACCGGGACTAGCGGGGGGGGCAGGACCGGGGAGCTGTTTTTT. Drawing the rest from reference TRBV15 and TRBJ2-2, the complete variable domain is DAMVIQNPRYQVTQFGKPVTLSCSQTLNHNVMYWYQQKSSQAPKLLFHYYDKDFNNEADTPDNFQSRRPNTSFCFLDIRSPGLGDTAMYLCATSRERTGTSGGGRTGELFFGEGSRLTVL.

The chain is built from TRBV2 and TRBJ2-3; D might be TRBD1 (5 bases). Trimming cost V 4 bases and J 6 bases, with 14 bases left between them. Germline V CDR1 and CDR2: SNHLY, FYNNEI. The CDR3 totals 14 residues. CDR3 loop: CASSVSRVADTQYF. DNA of the CDR3: TGTGCCAGCAGTGTCTCCAGGGTCGCGGATACGCAGTATTTT.

This chain joins TRBV25-1 and TRBJ2-5, with unresolved D. Trimming left V 6 bases short and J 1 base short, with 18 bases between. Germline V CDR1 and CDR2: MGHDK, SYGVNS. The CDR3 runs 16 residues. The CDR3 protein is CASRGSQKEIQETQYF. For the CDR3, the DNA is TGTGCCAGCAGGGGGTCCCAGAAGGAGATCCAAGAGACCCAGTACTTC.

The V and J genes are TRBV1 and TRBJ2-6; TRBD1 is the table's D call, not checked against the DNA. TRBV1 is termed a pseudogene. This CDR3 is built from 15 residues. This chain's CDR3 is CTSSCAQSRANVLTF. In DNA form, the CDR3 reads TGCACCAGCAGTTGTGCACAAAGTCGGGCCAACGTCCTGACTTTC.

This rearrangement joins TRBV13 to TRBJ1-1; D is undetermined. Germline lookup yields CDR1 PRHDT and CDR2 FYEKMQ (reference sequence). The CDR3 spans 13 residues. The germline V and J ends were trimmed by 0 bases and 5 bases, with 7 bases remaining between them. CDR3: CASSLGGGTEAFF. CDR3 in DNA: TGTGCCAGCAGCTTAGGGGGCGGAACTGAAGCTTTCTTT.

The chain combines TRBV10-3 with TRBJ2-7, with D perhaps matching TRBD1 or TRBD2 (5 bases each). The CDR3 is 13 amino acids. V shed 8 bases and J shed 6 bases, with 17 bases lying between them. The germline gives CDR1 ENHRY, CDR2 SYGVKD. CDR3 DNA sequence: TGTGCCATCGGGGACGGATCGGTTCGCGAGCAGTACTTC. Encoded protein: CAIGDGSVREQYF.

The genes are TRBV6-1 and TRBJ2-5; 7 bases agree with TRBD2. With V trimmed by 2 bases and J by 5 bases, 8 bases remained unmatched. CDR1 is MNHNS and CDR2 is SASEGT in the germline V gene. The length of the CDR3 is 15 residues. The CDR3 loop is CASSERGLLGETQYF. DNA for the CDR3: TGTGCCAGCAGTGAACGGGGACTACTGGGGGAGACCCAGTACTTC.